A selection of T cell receptor beta chains follows, all from one sample in a study of control samples from healthy donors and cancer patients. TCRdb keeps only in-frame clones here, not all; method: immunoSEQ multiplex PCR. The sample includes 100,000 to 150,000 clones, just under 90% seen only once; the top ten take about 12%. Sequenced sample: blood. Receptors originate from a young man in good health. Each CDR3 is given without its conserved first and last residue.

j_call,v_call,cdr3_aa
TRBJ2-1,TRBV3-1/TRBV3-2,ASSQEGRTNEQF
TRBJ1-1,TRBV5-8,ASSWGHPNTEAF
TRBJ1-3,TRBV10-3,AISPSRGLSGNTIY
TRBJ2-6,TRBV3-1/TRBV3-2,ASSQGVGTGANVLT
TRBJ1-1,TRBV5-1,ASSLRGGADWAF
TRBJ2-2,TRBV5-1,ASSLVQGATGELF
TRBJ2-2,TRBV18,ASSPPGGESTGELF
TRBJ1-1,TRBV15,ATSRDPQTEAF
TRBJ1-2,TRBV9,ASSPGTVYLNYGYT
TRBJ2-6,TRBV27,ASSLVGANVLT
TRBJ1-2,TRBV6-5,ASSLGPVGGYT
TRBJ1-4,TRBV19,ASSMWTGDEKLF
TRBJ1-1,TRBV11-1,ASSLLGTGLGTEAF
TRBJ1-2,TRBV7-8,ASSSQGASGYT
TRBJ1-2,TRBV10-3,AISAPGQGAYGYT
TRBJ1-6,TRBV5-1,ASREQGEDSPLH
TRBJ2-5,TRBV5-1,ASSISGEETQY
TRBJ1-2,TRBV27,ASRKTGTNYGYT
TRBJ2-3,TRBV25-1,ASSVDFTDTQY
TRBJ2-5,TRBV6-6,ASSLQAPQETQY
TRBJ2-1,TRBV3-1/TRBV3-2,AVREGGRGNEQF
TRBJ1-6,TRBV5-6,ASSHRPNRDNSPLH
TRBJ2-7,TRBV4-1,ASSQVLSAPRVISYEQY
TRBJ1-2,TRBV24-1,ATSDPTVQDGYT
TRBJ1-2,TRBV24-1,ATSENDRAGYT
TRBJ2-3,TRBV3-1/TRBV3-2,ASSLDRDTQY
TRBJ2-7,TRBV2,ATARGSYEQY
TRBJ1-2,TRBV30,AWSVLVGGRDGGYT
TRBJ1-1,TRBV11-3,ASTKMGVTEAF
TRBJ2-7,TRBV29-1,SVTGTGLYEQY
TRBJ1-1,TRBV30,AWSVTTEGTEAF
TRBJ1-1,TRBV2,ASSVERMGTEAF
TRBJ1-3,TRBV6-1,ASSESSGAGRRTIY
TRBJ1-1,TRBV4-1,ASSRARALGDTEAF
TRBJ1-1,TRBV2,ASSPFDRNTEAF
TRBJ2-6,TRBV6-4,ASSEGTGPSGANVLT
TRBJ1-5,TRBV23-1,ASSQSGVRNQPQH
TRBJ1-1,TRBV2,ASSLTGEARTEAF
TRBJ1-1,TRBV19,ASSRGQFMNTEAF
TRBJ1-1,TRBV28,ASSTMNTEAF
TRBJ2-2,TRBV14,ASSQSHFTGELF
TRBJ1-2,TRBV11-2,ASSSGQAYVYGYT
TRBJ2-2,TRBV29-1,SVTGIGATGELF
TRBJ1-1,TRBV19,ASSIYHPMGTEAF
TRBJ2-5,TRBV2,ASGGQLQETQY
TRBJ1-1,TRBV13,ASSYRGRGTEAF